Included here is one TCR beta chain sequence, with context. This sample is drawn from a study of blood T cell repertoires in COVID-19. Background on the study: T cells, B-cell-depleted T cells, or PBMCs provided the cDNA or gDNA that served as material.

Looked up from germline, CDR1 is SGHTA and CDR2 is FQGTGA. The CDR3 runs to 16 residues. With V trimmed by 0 bases and J by 6 bases, 5 bases remained unmatched. Per the study methods: Amplifying reference gene primers gave estimates of nucleated cell counts. The table came from immunoSEQ multiplex PCR; TCRdb's copy has only in-frame clones and leaves some out. V and J calls and clone size are copied from that table; D and trimming were computed from the DNA. The sample has about 200,000 clones, around four fifths seen once; the top ten hold around 19%. V usage is TRBV7-3 and J usage is TRBJ1-6; TRBD1 agrees at 7 bases. What was sequenced was peripheral blood. This TCR was recovered from a human donor in a cohort sampled during active COVID-19. The CDR3 region is CASSLTRQGSNSPLHF. The CDR3 DNA is TGTGCCAGCAGCTTAACTAGACAGGGCAGTAATTCACCCCTCCACTTT.